Listed below are T cell receptor beta chains from one sample, sequenced in a study of blood T cell repertoires in COVID-19. Using immunoSEQ multiplex PCR, the repertoire was profiled, and TCRdb retains in-frame clones only, with some absent. In the table there are over 150,000 clones, approximately 84% of which are singletons. Sequences were obtained from peripheral blood. These receptors all come from a woman in her sixties or seventies with COVID-19, enrolled during active disease. Both conserved end residues are part of each CDR3. A D gene is named only where the DNA matches it firmly. Clone size is given for some rows only: seen once, a few or many times, or a class if the clone is expanded.

v_gene	j_gene	abundance	len	d_gene	CDR3aa	CDR3nt
TRBV7-8	TRBJ1-4	once	14	.	CASSSRETNEKLFF	TGTGCCAGCAGCTCCCGGGAGACTAATGAAAAACTGTTTTTT
TRBV7-9	TRBJ1-2	.	14	.	CASSLGEAVYGYTF	TGTGCCAGCAGCCTAGGGGAGGCAGTCTATGGCTACACCTTC
TRBV7-8	TRBJ1-6	.	17	TRBD1	CASSFSGTGGSGSPLHF	TGTGCCAGCAGCTTCTCCGGGACAGGGGGAAGCGGCTCACCCCTCCACTTT
TRBV5-1	TRBJ1-5	.	16	TRBD1	CASSLTGAYSNQPQHF	TGCGCCAGCAGCTTGACAGGGGCCTATAGCAATCAGCCCCAGCATTTT
TRBV20-1	TRBJ1-1	.	17	.	CSASGGLRPDMNTEAFF	TGCAGTGCTAGTGGAGGGCTCCGTCCTGATATGAACACTGAAGCTTTCTTT
TRBV3-1/TRBV3-2	TRBJ2-1	.	19	TRBD2	CASSLRTSGGKSSYNEQFF	TGTGCCAGCAGCCTCCGGACTAGCGGGGGCAAGAGCTCCTACAATGAGCAGTTCTTC
TRBV6-1	TRBJ1-3	.	15	.	CASSEIGMGGNTIYF	TGTGCCAGCAGTGAAATCGGGATGGGGGGAAACACCATATATTTT
TRBV6-5	TRBJ1-2	.	12	.	CASSYLGNGYTF	TGTGCCAGCAGTTACCTTGGCAATGGCTACACCTTC
TRBV6-2/TRBV6-3	TRBJ2-7	.	13	TRBD1	CASSDRGPYEQYF	TGTGCCAGCAGCGACAGGGGACCCTACGAGCAGTACTTC
TRBV7-8	TRBJ2-5	.	14	.	CASSSNRRRETQYF	TGTGCCAGCAGCTCGAACAGGAGAAGGGAGACCCAGTACTTC
TRBV5-1	TRBJ1-2	.	17	.	CASSLDPLVGGWYGYTF	TGCGCCAGCAGCTTGGACCCCCTCGTGGGGGGATGGTATGGCTACACCTTC
TRBV7-9	TRBJ2-6	.	16	.	CASRKPTLSGANVLTF	TGTGCCAGCAGGAAACCTACGCTCTCTGGGGCCAACGTCCTGACTTTC
TRBV6-5	TRBJ2-6	.	15	.	CASTPEGTGANVLTF	TGTGCCAGCACCCCGGAGGGGACTGGGGCCAACGTCCTGACTTTC
TRBV18	TRBJ1-4	.	17	.	CASSPPSGLGSREKLFF	TGTGCCAGCTCACCACCATCCGGCCTCGGGAGTCGGGAAAAACTGTTTTTT
TRBV15	TRBJ2-3	few	16	TRBD2	CATSRVTGGPADTQYF	TGTGCCACCAGCAGAGTTACGGGGGGGCCCGCAGATACGCAGTATTTT
TRBV5-6	TRBJ1-2	once	16	.	CASSLGNRVSAYGYTF	TGTGCCAGCAGCTTGGGAAACAGGGTCTCGGCCTATGGCTACACCTTC
TRBV4-2	TRBJ2-5	.	18	TRBD2	CASSQDTPSGRAWETQYF	TGTGCCAGCAGCCAAGATACTCCTAGCGGGAGGGCCTGGGAGACCCAGTACTTC